The rows below give T cell receptor beta chains drawn from one sample of a study of persistence of HIV-infected CD4 T cells. Antigens of these TCRs are unknown. The assay was immunoSEQ multiplex PCR, and TCRdb's table has in-frame clones only and misses some. The sample shows roughly 43,000 clones, 89% of them seen only once. Sample: CD4+ T cells sorted from PBMCs after approximately 19-hour stimulation, taken from a patient who received antiretroviral therapy. The source of these receptors is an adult man with HIV who was CMV-seropositive. Both conserved end residues are part of each CDR3. The D gene is left open where the match is weak. Clone size, where shown, is once, few, many, or a class for clones that have expanded.

V	D	J	length	size	DNA	CDR3
TRBV28	TRBD1	TRBJ1-3	14	-	TGTGCCACCGTCCCGGGACAGAGAGGAAACACCATATATTTT	CATVPGQRGNTIYF
TRBV4-1	TRBD2	TRBJ2-5	20	-	TGCGCCAGCAGCCAAGAAAGAAGTCTAGCGGGGGGCTCAAGCCAGGAGACCCAGTACTTC	CASSQERSLAGGSSQETQYF
TRBV7-3	-	TRBJ2-6	17	-	TGTGCCAGCAGCCCCAGGGGAGGCCTTTCTGGGGCCAACGTCCTGACTTTC	CASSPRGGLSGANVLTF
TRBV2	-	TRBJ1-1	13	few	TGTGCCAGCAGTGGAAACCCGAACACTGAAGCTTTCTTT	CASSGNPNTEAFF
TRBV6-1	TRBD1	TRBJ1-1	13	-	TGTGCCAGCAGTGAAACGGGACAGCGCAAAGCTTTCTTT	CASSETGQRKAFF
TRBV19	TRBD1	TRBJ1-5	17	-	TGTGCCAGTAGATCGGGACAGCCCGGAGGGGGAAATCAGCCCCAGCATTTT	CASRSGQPGGGNQPQHF
TRBV7-6	-	TRBJ2-7	13	-	TGTGCCAGCAGCCCGGAGGGGGTCCACGAGCAGTACTTC	CASSPEGVHEQYF
TRBV20-1	-	TRBJ2-7	14	-	TGCAGTGCTAGTTATCGGGTGGGGAACTACGAGCAGTACTTC	CSASYRVGNYEQYF
TRBV2	TRBD1	TRBJ1-2	14	-	TGTGCCAGCAGTGCACAGGGGGGACTATATGGCTACACCTTC	CASSAQGGLYGYTF
TRBV19	-	TRBJ1-1	11	-	TGTGCCAGTAGTACGAATCGGGGAGCTTTCTTT	CASSTNRGAFF
TRBV9	TRBD2	TRBJ2-1	17	-	TGTGCCAGCAGCGTAGGGGCTAGCGGGGGGGCCATTGATGAGCAGTTCTTC	CASSVGASGGAIDEQFF
TRBV7-8	TRBD2	TRBJ2-1	15	-	TGTGCCAGCAGCAAACTAGCGAACCCGGGGGATGAGCAGTTCTTC	CASSKLANPGDEQFF
TRBV5-1	-	TRBJ2-2	15	-	TGCGCCAGCAGCTTGGGGGGCACGAACACCGGGGAGCTGTTTTTT	CASSLGGTNTGELFF